Listed here is a single TCR beta chain. Its cognate antigen is unknown. This sample is drawn from a study of T cells in narcolepsy. Points from the study as a whole: Autoreactive clonotypes reportedly recurred in blood of same and different patients, not controls. Comparing one patient's CSF and blood CD4+ clonotypes highlighted HCRT- and TRIB2-specific autoreactive clonotypes.

The repertoire was sequenced with immunoSEQ multiplex PCR; TCRdb's copy has only in-frame clones and lacks some. The table shows 25,000 to 40,000 clones, with around 90% occurring only once. The germline gives CDR1 SGHRS, CDR2 YFSETQ. The CDR3 has 15 amino acids. Germline trimming cut 4 bases from V and 6 bases from J; bases unmatched to any gene: 12. This chain connects TRBV5-1 to TRBJ2-7; 8 bases are a match to TRBD1. Sample: CD45RA- memory CD4+ T cells from PBMCs. The sequence derives from a human donor with narcolepsy. CDR3 nucleotides: TGCGCCAGCAGCGCCGTCGGACAGGGACTCGGCGAGCAGTACTTC. Amino acids: CASSAVGQGLGEQYF.